One and the same sample provided the 7 T cell receptor beta chains below, sequenced in a study of Tregs in tolerant kidney transplant recipients (dated by TCRdb to between 2017 and 2020). The time point label corresponds to: blood sample drawn before combined kidney and bone marrow transplant. Library preparation used the immunoSEQ multiplex PCR assay. This is the immuneACCESS table as TCRdb keeps it, with only in-frame sequences that have V and J called. A part of the clones is gone; compared with another copy, unresolved V genes explain less than half, and the rest is unexplained. The sample contains around 78,000 clones, about 91% of them found a single time. The ten largest clones add up to about 0.34% of the sample. The input for sequencing was Tregs from blood, taken before the transplant. The receptor set was obtained from a human donor who received a combined kidney and bone marrow transplant.

The gene calls are TRBV19 and TRBJ1-5; the D gene is possibly TRBD1 (6 bases). V was clipped by 4 bases and J by 13 bases, with 14 bases between them. The CDR3 extends over 12 amino acids. Germline loops: CDR1 LNHDA, CDR2 SQIVND (reference sequence). CDR3 DNA sequence: TGTGCCAGTAGTACTCAACAGGGACCACAGCATTTT. This codes for CASSTQQGPQHF.

The CDR3 here is CAISATEGYEQYF. CDR3 nucleotide sequence: TGTGCCATCAGTGCTACGGAAGGCTACGAGCAGTACTTC. The genes are TRBV10-3 and TRBJ2-7; D not resolved. V was trimmed by 4 bases and J by 3 bases, leaving 10 bases between them. The CDR3 extends over 13 amino acids. The germline gives CDR1 ENHRY, CDR2 SYGVKD.

The chain combines TRBV10-1 with TRBJ2-2; D is uncertain. V was trimmed by 8 bases and J by 6 bases, leaving 10 bases between them. Germline loops: CDR1 WNHNN, CDR2 SYGVQD (reference sequence). The CDR3 totals 12 residues. CDR3 sequence reads: CASGRRSGELFF. The CDR3 region has the DNA TGCGCCAGCGGTAGACGGTCCGGGGAGCTGTTTTTT.

The J gene is TRBJ2-7, the V gene TRBV27, with 7 bases that match TRBD2. Per the germline V gene, CDR1 is MNHEY and CDR2 is SMNVEV (reference sequence). Losses at the gene ends were 3 bases for V and 2 bases for J; bases not matched to a gene: 4. This CDR3 has 14 amino acids. The CDR3 loop is CASSFVAGPYEQYF. CDR3 nucleotides: TGTGCCAGCAGTTTTGTAGCGGGTCCCTACGAGCAGTACTTC.

The chain has TRBV5-1 and TRBJ2-1, with 11 bases aligning to TRBD1. V lost 4 bases, J lost 5 bases, and 14 bases stayed unmatched. Germline V gene sequence: CDR1 SGHRS, CDR2 YFSETQ. The CDR3 contains 18 residues. The CDR3 DNA reads as TGCGCCAGCAGCGGTAGCGGGACAGGGGGGCTTGCGGACAATGAGCAGTTCTTC. Translating it yields CASSGSGTGGLADNEQFF.

The CDR3 nucleotides read TGTGCCAGCAGTTTTACCGGGACTGCATACAATGAGCAGTTCTTC. As protein: CASSFTGTAYNEQFF. This chain uses TRBV7-9 with TRBJ2-1, with D perhaps matching TRBD2 (6 bases). Per the germline V gene, CDR1 is SEHNR and CDR2 is FQNEAQ (reference sequence). The CDR3 totals 15 residues. Trimming shortened V by 6 bases and J by 4 bases, and 16 bases separated the two germline ends.

The V call is TRBV9, the J call TRBJ2-5; 9 bases align to TRBD2. Germline-derived CDR1 and CDR2 are SGDLS and YYNGEE. There are 14 residues in the CDR3. After removal of 3 bases from V and 5 bases from J, the junction contained 5 bases not matched to a gene. CDR3 coding DNA: TGTGCCAGCAGCGGTATAGCGGGAGAGGAGACCCAGTACTTC. Its translation is CASSGIAGEETQYF.